One and the same sample provided the 5 T cell receptor beta chains below, sequenced in a study of T cell responses to AZD1222 COVID-19 vaccine. Repertoires were generated with immunoSEQ multiplex PCR, while TCRdb's copy carries only in-frame clones and drops some. The table lists about 120,000 clones, roughly 90% of them singletons. The sequences come from peripheral blood, collected on day 0 of AZD1222 vaccination. These receptors were collected from an adult in good health.

This chain joins TRBV12-3 or TRBV12-4 and TRBJ2-1, with TRBD2 matching over 14 bases. After removal of 6 bases from V and 12 bases from J, the junction contained 4 bases not matched to a gene. The CDR3 is 13 residues long. Here the CDR3 reads CASSYGLAGGQFF. The CDR3 DNA sequence: TGTGCCAGCAGCTATGGACTAGCGGGGGGGCAGTTCTTC.

This chain links TRBV6-2 or TRBV6-3 with TRBJ1-2; the match to TRBD1 covers 10 bases. Germline V CDR1 and CDR2: MNHEY, SVGEGT. CDR3 length: 14 residues. After removal of 5 bases from V and 4 bases from J, the junction contained 4 bases not matched to a gene. The CDR3 protein is CASSLGQGGYGYTF. The CDR3 coding sequence is TGTGCCAGCAGTCTCGGACAGGGGGGCTATGGCTACACCTTC.

This clone was seen a single time. The chain is built from TRBV19 and TRBJ1-3, with 8 bases aligning to TRBD1. Per germline, CDR1 LNHDA and CDR2 SQIVND (reference sequence). V gave up 3 bases and J gave up 2 bases; unmatched junction bases: 3. The CDR3 has 15 residues. The CDR3 DNA sequence: TGTGCCAGTAGTATGTTGGACAGGGCTGGAAACACCATATATTTT. Its translation is CASSMLDRAGNTIYF.

The chain is built from TRBV7-2 and TRBJ1-2; 9 bases fit TRBD1. The germline V gene encodes CDR1 SGHTA and CDR2 FQGNSA. The CDR3 runs to 17 residues. Unmatched junction bases numbered 11, after V lost 1 base and J lost 5 bases. The CDR3 sequence: CASSLVGTGSFIYGYTF. CDR3 DNA: TGTGCCAGCAGCTTAGTTGGGACAGGGAGTTTCATTTATGGCTACACCTTC. The whole variable domain, filled in from reference TRBV7-2 and TRBJ1-2, reads GAGVSQSPSNKVTEKGKDVELRCDPISGHTALYWYRQSLGQGLEFLIYFQGNSAPDKSGLPSDRFSAERTGGSVSTLTIQRTQQEDSAVYLCASSLVGTGSFIYGYTFGSGTRLTVV.

This chain links TRBV6-6 with TRBJ1-3; D unclear. Germline CDR1 reads MNHNY; CDR2 reads SVGAGI (reference sequence). V gave up 5 bases and J gave up 0 bases, with 5 bases separating them. The CDR3 runs to 13 residues. CDR3 amino acids: CASSTSSGNTIYF. The CDR3 coding sequence is TGTGCCAGCAGTACTTCCTCTGGAAACACCATATATTTT.